The TCR beta chain described here comes from a study of response to subunit inactivated influenza vaccine. TCRdb analysed the RT-PCR reads with MiXCR anew, one entry per CDR3 protein. The sample records hundreds of thousands of distinct CDR3 sequences, under 9% being singletons. This clonotype was counted a few times. Trimming removed 5 bases from V and 5 bases from J, with 13 bases in between. The CDR3 length is 14 residues. The germline V gene encodes CDR1 SGHTA and CDR2 FQGNSA. The starting material was PBMCs from blood, obtained around 25 months after vaccination. V usage is TRBV7-2 and J usage is TRBJ2-1; maybe TRBD2 (5 bases). The TCR was taken from a man aged 45 to 70 who received an inactivated influenza vaccine. CDR3 sequence (DNA): TGTGCCAGCAGCAACCGGGGTCTCAACAATGAGCAGTTCTTC. Translation gives CASSNRGLNNEQFF.